This paragraph reports one T cell receptor (beta chain). The antigen remains unidentified. The record originates from a study of CD4 T cells in relation to SARS-CoV-2 and coronaviruses. On the study more broadly: After roughly ten days of antigen culture, PBMC TCR beta CDR3s were sequenced.

The data were produced by immunoSEQ multiplex PCR, yet TCRdb's version contains in-frame clones alone and is incomplete. The sample holds some 27,000 clones; about 80% are singletons and the top ten take approximately 24%. Before the COVID-19 pandemic, during about 2011-2019, CD4+ T cells were taken from unexposed donors. After about ten days of culture, CD4+ T cells were isolated. Germline V gives CDR1 SEHNR, CDR2 FQNEAQ (reference sequence). Trimming shortened V by 5 bases and J by 1 base, and 18 bases separated the two germline ends. This CDR3 spans 16 amino acids. Sequenced sample: CD4+ T cells from PBMCs, cultured in vitro. The rearrangement joins TRBV7-9 to TRBJ2-7, with D possibly TRBD2 on 7 matching bases. The sequence was collected from a human donor in good health. CDR3 residues: CASSQWRGEGSYEQYF. Here the CDR3 DNA reads TGTGCCAGCAGCCAATGGAGGGGGGAGGGTTCCTACGAGCAGTACTTC.